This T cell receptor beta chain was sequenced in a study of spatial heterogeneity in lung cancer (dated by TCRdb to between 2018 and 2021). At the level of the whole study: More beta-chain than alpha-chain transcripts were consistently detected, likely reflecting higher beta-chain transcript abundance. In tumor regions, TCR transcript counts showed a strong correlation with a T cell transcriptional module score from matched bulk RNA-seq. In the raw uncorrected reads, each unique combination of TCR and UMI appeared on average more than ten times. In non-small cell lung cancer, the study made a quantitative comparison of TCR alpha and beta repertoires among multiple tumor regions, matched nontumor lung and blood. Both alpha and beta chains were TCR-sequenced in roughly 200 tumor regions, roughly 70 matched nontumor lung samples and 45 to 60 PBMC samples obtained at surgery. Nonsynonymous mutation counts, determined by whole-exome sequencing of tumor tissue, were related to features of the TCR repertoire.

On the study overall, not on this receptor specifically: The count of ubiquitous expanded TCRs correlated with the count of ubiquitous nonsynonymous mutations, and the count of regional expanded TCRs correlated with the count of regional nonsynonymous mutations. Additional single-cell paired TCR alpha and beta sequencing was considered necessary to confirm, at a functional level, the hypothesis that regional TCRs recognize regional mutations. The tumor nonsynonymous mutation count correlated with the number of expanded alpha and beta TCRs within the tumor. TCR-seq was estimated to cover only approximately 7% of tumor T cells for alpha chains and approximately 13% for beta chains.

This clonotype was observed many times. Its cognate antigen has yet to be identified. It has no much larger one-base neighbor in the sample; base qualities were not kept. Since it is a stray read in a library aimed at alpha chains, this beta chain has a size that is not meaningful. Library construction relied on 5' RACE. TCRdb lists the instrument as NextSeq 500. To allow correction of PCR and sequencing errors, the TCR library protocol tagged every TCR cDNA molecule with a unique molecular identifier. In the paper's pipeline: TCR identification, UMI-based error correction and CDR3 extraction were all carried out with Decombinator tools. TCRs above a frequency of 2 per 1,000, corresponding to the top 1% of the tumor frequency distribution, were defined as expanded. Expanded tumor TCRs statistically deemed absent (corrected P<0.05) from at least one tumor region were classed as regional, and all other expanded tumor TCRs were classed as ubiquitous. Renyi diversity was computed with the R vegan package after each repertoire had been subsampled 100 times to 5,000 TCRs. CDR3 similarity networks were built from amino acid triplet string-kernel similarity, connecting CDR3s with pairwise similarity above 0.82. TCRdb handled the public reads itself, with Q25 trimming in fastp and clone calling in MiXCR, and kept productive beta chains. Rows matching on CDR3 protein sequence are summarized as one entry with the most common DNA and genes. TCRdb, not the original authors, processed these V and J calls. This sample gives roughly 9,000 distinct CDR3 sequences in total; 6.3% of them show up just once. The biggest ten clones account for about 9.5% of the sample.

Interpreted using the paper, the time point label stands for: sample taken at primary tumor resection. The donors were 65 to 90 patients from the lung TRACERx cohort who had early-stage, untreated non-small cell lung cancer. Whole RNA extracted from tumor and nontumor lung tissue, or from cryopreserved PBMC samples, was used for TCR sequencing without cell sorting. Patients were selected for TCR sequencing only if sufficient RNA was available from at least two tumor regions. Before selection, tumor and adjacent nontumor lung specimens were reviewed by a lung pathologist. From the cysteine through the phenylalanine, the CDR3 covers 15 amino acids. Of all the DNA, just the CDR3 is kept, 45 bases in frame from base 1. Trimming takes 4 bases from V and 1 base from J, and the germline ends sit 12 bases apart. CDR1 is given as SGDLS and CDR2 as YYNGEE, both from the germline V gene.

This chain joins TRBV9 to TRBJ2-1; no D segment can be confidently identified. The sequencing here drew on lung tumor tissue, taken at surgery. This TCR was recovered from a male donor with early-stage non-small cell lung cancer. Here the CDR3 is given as CASSPIMASYNEQFF. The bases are TGTGCCAGCAGCCCGATTATGGCTTCCTACAATGAGCAGTTCTTC.